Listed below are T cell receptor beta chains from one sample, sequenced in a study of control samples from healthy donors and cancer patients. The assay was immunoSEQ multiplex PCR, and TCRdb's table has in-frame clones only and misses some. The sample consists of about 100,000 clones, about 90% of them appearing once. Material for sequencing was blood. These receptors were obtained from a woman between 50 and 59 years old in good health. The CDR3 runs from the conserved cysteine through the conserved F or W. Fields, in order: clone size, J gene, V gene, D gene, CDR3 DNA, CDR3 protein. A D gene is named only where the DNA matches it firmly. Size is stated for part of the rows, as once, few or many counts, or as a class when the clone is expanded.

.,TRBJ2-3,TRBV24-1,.,TGTGCCACCAGTGAGAATCCAGGACGGGGGGCGGGAGATACGCAGTATTTT,CATSENPGRGAGDTQYF
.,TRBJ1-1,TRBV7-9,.,TGTGCCAGCAGCTCCACCCCCCGGGGCCCGAACACTGAAGCTTTCTTT,CASSSTPRGPNTEAFF
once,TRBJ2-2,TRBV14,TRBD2,TGTGCCAGCAGCTGGACTAGCGGGGTGGGCACCGGGGAGCTGTTTTTT,CASSWTSGVGTGELFF
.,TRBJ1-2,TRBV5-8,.,TGTGCCAGCAGCTTGGATTCTTACAACCTATTCGGGCGTGGCTACACCTTC,CASSLDSYNLFGRGYTF
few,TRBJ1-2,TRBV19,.,TGTGCCAGTAGTGTGTGGACCGATTATGGCTACACCTTC,CASSVWTDYGYTF
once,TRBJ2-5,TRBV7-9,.,TGTGCCAGCAGCGAGTACCCGACGACGGTCGGAATTACGGGGACCCAGTACTTC,CASSEYPTTVGITGTQYF
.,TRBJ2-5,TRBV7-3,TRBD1,TGTGCCAGCAGCTTAACAGGGGGCTTCGAGGAGACCCAGTACTTC,CASSLTGGFEETQYF
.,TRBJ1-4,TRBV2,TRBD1,TGTGCCAGCAGTGAAAGGGGGCGTGAAAAACTGTTTTTT,CASSERGREKLFF
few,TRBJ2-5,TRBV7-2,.,TGTGCCAGCAGGGCAGGCCAAGAGACCCAGTACTTC,CASRAGQETQYF
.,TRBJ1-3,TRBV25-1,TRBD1,TGTGCCAGCAGATGGACAGGGGATGGTGGAAACACCATATATTTT,CASRWTGDGGNTIYF
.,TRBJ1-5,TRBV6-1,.,TGTGCCAGCAGTGAAGCCCTAATAAGTACAGGGAATCAGCCCCAGCATTTT,CASSEALISTGNQPQHF
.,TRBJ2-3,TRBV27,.,TGTGCCAGCACATCTCGGAATACGCAGTATTTT,CASTSRNTQYF
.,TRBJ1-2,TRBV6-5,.,.,CASSSSVYGYTF
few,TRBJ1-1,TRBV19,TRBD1,TGTGCCAGTAGGCCTCCCGGGACAGGGAACACTGAAGCTTTCTTT,CASRPPGTGNTEAFF
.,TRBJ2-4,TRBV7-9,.,TGTGCCAGCAGCTTAGTAGGGGAACTAGCCAAAAACATTCAGTACTTC,CASSLVGELAKNIQYF
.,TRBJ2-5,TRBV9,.,TGTGCCAGCAGCGTAGGAGGGGCGCCCCGCCAAGAGACCCAGTACTTC,CASSVGGAPRQETQYF
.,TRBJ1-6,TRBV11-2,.,TGTGCCAGCAGCTTAGATCAGGCCTCGGGCGGCTATAATTCACCCCTCCACTTT,CASSLDQASGGYNSPLHF
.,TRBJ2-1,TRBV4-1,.,TGCGCCAGCAGCCACGTGGGAGTCAGAGAGCAGTTCTTC,CASSHVGVREQFF
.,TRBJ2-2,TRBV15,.,TGTGCCACCAGCAGAAAGGAGGGGGAGCTGTTTTTT,CATSRKEGELFF
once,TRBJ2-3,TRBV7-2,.,TGTGCCAGCAGCCCAGACCGAGGGGCGGATACGCAGTATTTT,CASSPDRGADTQYF
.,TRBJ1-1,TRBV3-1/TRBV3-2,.,TGTGCCAGCAGGCGCTCCGGGACAACTAACACTGAAGCTTTCTTT,CASRRSGTTNTEAFF
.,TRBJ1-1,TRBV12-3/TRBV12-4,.,TGTGCCAGCAGCCTTGAGGGTAACACTGAAGCTTTCTTT,CASSLEGNTEAFF
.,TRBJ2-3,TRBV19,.,TGTGCCAGTAGTATTCTGAGCGGATCCAGCACAGATACGCAGTATTTT,CASSILSGSSTDTQYF
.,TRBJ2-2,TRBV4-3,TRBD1,TGCGCCAGCAGCTTACGGACAGGGAGTAACACCGGGGAGCTGTTTTTT,CASSLRTGSNTGELFF
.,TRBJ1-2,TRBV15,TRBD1,TGTGCCACCAGCAGAGATCTGACAGGGGCCGGGTATGGCTACACCTTC,CATSRDLTGAGYGYTF
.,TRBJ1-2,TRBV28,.,TGTGCCAGCAGACCCACAGGTGCCTCCTATGGCTACACCTTC,CASRPTGASYGYTF
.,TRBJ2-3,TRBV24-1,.,TGTGCCGTTTCTAAGGCGGGCCGCGGCACAGATACGCAGTATTTT,CAVSKAGRGTDTQYF
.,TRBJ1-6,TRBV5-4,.,TGTGCCAGCAGCTTAACGGGGGGCGATAATTCACCCCTCCACTTT,CASSLTGGDNSPLHF
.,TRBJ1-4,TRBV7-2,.,TGTGCCAGCAGCTTAGGCAGGGCTGCAACTAATGAAAAACTGTTTTTT,CASSLGRAATNEKLFF
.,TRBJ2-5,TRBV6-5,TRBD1,TGTGCCAGCAGTTTAACCGGGACAGGGGGCCAAGAGACCCAGTACTTC,CASSLTGTGGQETQYF
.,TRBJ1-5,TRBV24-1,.,TGTGCCACCAGTGATGACAAGGGGGTGAGCAATCAGCCCCAGCATTTT,CATSDDKGVSNQPQHF
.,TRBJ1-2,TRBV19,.,TGTGCCAGTAGTATCAGCGGTTCTAACTATGGCTACACCTTC,CASSISGSNYGYTF
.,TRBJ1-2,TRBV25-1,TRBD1,TGTGCCAGCAGTGAATGGGGACAGGAGATGTTTGGCTACACCTTC,CASSEWGQEMFGYTF
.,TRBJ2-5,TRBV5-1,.,TGCGCCAGCAGCCCTCAAGGAGGTGGGTTTGAGACCCAGTACTTC,CASSPQGGGFETQYF
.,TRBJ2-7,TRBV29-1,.,TGCAGCGTCCGAACCGGGACGACCCCCTACGAGCAGTACTTC,CSVRTGTTPYEQYF
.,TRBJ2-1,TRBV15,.,TGTGCCACCAGCAGAGATGCGGCGCTAGTCTCCAATGAGCAGTTCTTC,CATSRDAALVSNEQFF
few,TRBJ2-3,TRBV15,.,TGTGCCACCGCGGATTTTTTAACCGCTAGCACAGATACGCAGTATTTT,CATADFLTASTDTQYF
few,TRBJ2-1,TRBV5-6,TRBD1,TGTGCCAGCAGGAGGACAGGGAATGAGCAGTTCTTC,CASRRTGNEQFF
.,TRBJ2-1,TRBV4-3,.,TGCGCCAGCAGCCAAGACCCCCAGGGACTGGGGGACTCGTACAATGAGCAGTTCTTC,CASSQDPQGLGDSYNEQFF
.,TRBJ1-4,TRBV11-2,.,TGTGCCAGCAGCTTATCTGGGTCGTGGCTTAATGAAAAACTGTTTTTT,CASSLSGSWLNEKLFF
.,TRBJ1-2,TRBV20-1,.,TGCAGTAACAGCCGAAGCCATGGCTACACCTTC,CSNSRSHGYTF
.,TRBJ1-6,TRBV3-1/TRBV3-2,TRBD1,TGTGCCAGCAGCCTTCACAGGGGGAGGTCCTATAATTCACCCCTCCACTTT,CASSLHRGRSYNSPLHF
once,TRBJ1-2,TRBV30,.,TGTGCCTGGAGTTTCGACAGGAGCTATGGCTACACCTTC,CAWSFDRSYGYTF
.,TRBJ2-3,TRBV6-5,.,TGTGCCAGCAGTTACTCGAGGGGTACCGTCGATACGCAGTATTTT,CASSYSRGTVDTQYF
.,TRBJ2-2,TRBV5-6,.,TGTGCCAGCAGCTGGGGTATCGGAGGGGGGGGCACCGGGGAGCTGTTTTTT,CASSWGIGGGGTGELFF
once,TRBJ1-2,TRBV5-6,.,TGTGCATCTAAAGGGCAGGTGATTTCATTTGGCTACACCTTC,CASKGQVISFGYTF